The sequence of this T cell receptor beta chain was determined in a study of shared clonotypes between healthy human individuals. Overall study results and limits: Among donors, clonotype sharing was expected to be affected by sequencing depth. On the whole, naive subsets had larger estimated richness than memory subsets had.

The data were produced by immunoSEQ multiplex PCR, yet TCRdb's version contains in-frame clones alone and is incomplete. Of fewer than 1.6 million clones in the sample, about 98.5% were seen once. A word on this clone: What it binds is not known.

Germline V gene sequence: CDR1 SGHDT, CDR2 YYEEEE. The CDR3 has 17 residues. V was pared by 1 base and J by 5 bases, with 18 bases between. The TCR comes from a man younger than 40 in good health. Sequencing was carried out using naive CD4+ T cells sorted from blood. Subset denoted: CD45RA+ positively selected. The V gene is TRBV5-6, the J gene TRBJ1-4, with no clear D. CDR3 DNA sequence: TGTGCCAGCAGCTTGTCTTCCGGCAGTTTTGGAAATGAAAAACTGTTTTTT. This codes for CASSLSSGSFGNEKLFF.